A single sample gave rise to the 19 T cell receptor beta chains below, sequenced in a study of blood T cell repertoires in COVID-19. Produced via immunoSEQ multiplex PCR; TCRdb's table is partial and in-frame only. This repertoire shows hundreds of thousands of clones, less than 90% found once; its top ten account for around 4.5%. The sequenced material came from PBMCs or T cells enriched from blood (not recorded which). The receptor set was obtained from a young woman who had been exposed to COVID-19.

This clone has more than one count but fewer than ten. The genes are TRBV27 and TRBJ1-5, with 8 bases identical to TRBD1. CDR3 length: 15 amino acids. Per the germline V gene, CDR1 is MNHEY and CDR2 is SMNVEV (reference sequence). The ends lost 6 bases at V and 0 bases at J; junction bases unmatched: 4. Here the CDR3 reads CASSGQGLSNQPQHF. Written as DNA, the CDR3 is TGTGCCAGCAGCGGACAGGGTCTTAGCAATCAGCCCCAGCATTTT.

This rearrangement joins TRBV30 to TRBJ1-6, with D unclear. The germline CDR1 and CDR2 sequences are GTSNPN and SVGIG (reference sequence). V was cut by 6 bases and J by 0 bases, with 9 bases left in between. This CDR3 comprises 14 residues. The CDR3 DNA follows: TGTGCCTGCGGACCTAGCTCCTATAATTCACCCCTCCACTTT. Its translation: CACGPSSYNSPLHF.

This sequence joins TRBV5-4 and TRBJ1-6; D might be TRBD1 (6 bases). The CDR3 is 16 residues long. V lost 4 bases and J 7 bases, leaving 18 bases between the germline ends. CDR1 SGHNT and CDR2 YYREEE come from the germline V gene (reference sequence). In DNA, the CDR3 is TGTGCCAGCAGCCAACCTGATCGGGGGGCAAATTCACCCCTCCACTTT. Its translation is CASSQPDRGANSPLHF.

CDR3 DNA sequence: TGTGCCAGCAGCAAATCCCTACTCTCCAGGGCCAACGTCCTGACTTTC. It codes for CASSKSLLSRANVLTF. This chain connects TRBV21-1 to TRBJ2-6; TRBD2 is the table's D call and was not checked against the DNA. TRBV21-1 is noted as a pseudogene. This CDR3 spans 16 amino acids.

The chain combines TRBV11-3 with TRBJ2-1; 8 bases map to TRBD1. This CDR3 has 16 amino acids. V was pared by 1 base and J by 4 bases, with 6 bases of the junction left unmatched. Per the germline V gene, CDR1 is SGHNT and CDR2 is YENEEA. The CDR3 loop reads CASSLAAGGGYNEQFF. The CDR3 coding sequence is TGTGCCAGCAGCTTAGCAGCAGGGGGCGGATACAATGAGCAGTTCTTC.

The chain joins TRBV2 to TRBJ2-7, with 7 nucleotides matching TRBD2. The V gene's germline CDR1 is SNHLY and CDR2 FYNNEI. The junction had 0 bases not matched to a gene; V was cut back by 4 bases and J by 3 bases. CDR3 length: 12 amino acids. The CDR3 nucleotides read TGTGCCAGCAGTGGGGACTACTACGAGCAGTACTTC. It encodes CASSGDYYEQYF.

This chain links TRBV11-2 with TRBJ2-1, with 14 bases identical to TRBD2. Germline V CDR1 and CDR2: SGHAT, FQNNGV. V was pared by 1 base and J by 13 bases, with 9 bases of the junction left unmatched. This CDR3 is 16 amino acids long. The CDR3 reads CASSLAPGTSGGAQFF. In DNA, the CDR3 is TGTGCCAGCAGCTTAGCCCCCGGGACTAGCGGGGGAGCCCAGTTCTTC.

CDR3 region: CASTKAQGADSPLHF. DNA of the CDR3: TGTGCCAGCACCAAGGCTCAGGGGGCAGATTCACCCCTCCACTTT. The chain employs TRBV6-5 and TRBJ1-6; 8 bases align to TRBD1. This CDR3 contains 15 residues. Germline CDR1 is MNHEY and CDR2 is SVGAGI. The J segment lost 8 bases and the V segment lost 7 bases, leaving 10 bases of the junction unmatched.

The chain couples TRBV18 to TRBJ2-5, with TRBD1 identical over 7 bases. This CDR3 region has 14 residues. The junction had 8 bases not matched to a gene; V was cut back by 6 bases and J by 4 bases. Germline lookup yields CDR1 KGHSH and CDR2 LQKENI. The CDR3 region is CASSRGQYRETQYF. The CDR3 region has the DNA TGTGCCAGCTCCCGGGGACAGTATCGAGAGACCCAGTACTTC.

J is TRBJ2-2 and V is TRBV6-5, with 10 bases that match TRBD2. Germline trimming cut 3 bases from V and 5 bases from J; bases unmatched to any gene: 6. The CDR3 has 16 residues. CDR1 is MNHEY, CDR2 SVGAGI, per germline. The CDR3 protein is CASSYASGGLTGELFF. As DNA, the CDR3 is TGTGCCAGCAGTTATGCTAGCGGGGGTTTGACCGGGGAGCTGTTTTTT.

The chain combines TRBV2 with TRBJ1-2; D might be TRBD1 (5 bases). The CDR3 covers 15 residues. V was clipped by 4 bases and J by 6 bases, with 18 bases between them. CDR1 is SNHLY, CDR2 FYNNEI, per germline. CDR3: CASSALRQGVDGYTF. The CDR3 nucleotides are TGTGCCAGCAGTGCTCTTCGGCAGGGTGTGGATGGCTACACCTTC.

The V call is TRBV12-3 or TRBV12-4, the J call TRBJ1-1; no clear D gene. The V and J ends lost 6 bases and 5 bases respectively, with 13 bases between them. The CDR3 totals 13 residues. The CDR3: CASSLAEGTEAFF. DNA of the CDR3: TGTGCCAGCAGCCTAGCGGAGGGAACTGAAGCTTTCTTT.

The CDR3 protein is CASRSSGGSYNEQFF. The DNA for the CDR3 is TGTGCCAGCCGTTCTAGCGGGGGATCCTACAATGAGCAGTTCTTC. The chain couples TRBV11-3 to TRBJ2-1; 10 positions match TRBD2. Trimming cost V 8 bases and J 1 base; bases outside gene matches: 5. The CDR3 covers 15 residues. The germline V gene has CDR1 SGHNT and CDR2 YENEEA.

The chain uses TRBV5-5 and TRBJ1-2; D unclear. V was trimmed by 2 bases and J by 7 bases, leaving 18 bases between them. This CDR3 region has 15 residues. Germline loops: CDR1 SGHKS, CDR2 YYEKEE (reference sequence). The CDR3 protein is CASSFLERPKPGYTF. The CDR3 DNA follows: TGTGCCAGCAGCTTCTTGGAGCGCCCCAAGCCTGGCTACACCTTC. The full variable domain, in which reference TRBV5-5 and TRBJ1-2 provide the parts outside the CDR3, is DAGVTQSPTHLIKTRGQQVTLRCSPISGHKSVSWYQQVLGQGPQFIFQYYEKEERGRGNFPDRFSARQFPNYSSELNVNALLLGDSALYLCASSFLERPKPGYTFGSGTRLTVV.

J is TRBJ1-1 and V is TRBV5-5; D possibly corresponds to TRBD1 (6 bases). The CDR3 runs 15 residues. The V and J ends lost 3 bases and 3 bases respectively, with 15 bases between them. Germline lookup yields CDR1 SGHKS and CDR2 YYEKEE (reference sequence). In DNA, the CDR3 is TGTGCCAGCAGCTCATCTCAGGGACATGACACTGAAGCTTTCTTT. This encodes CASSSSQGHDTEAFF.

The chain carries TRBV15 and TRBJ2-5; 11 bases match TRBD2. The CDR3 extends over 16 amino acids. V dropped 0 bases and J dropped 7; count of bases not matched to a gene: 7. Germline values: CDR1 LNHNV, CDR2 YYDKDF (reference sequence). The DNA of the CDR3 is TGTGCCACCAGCAGAGATAGGCTAGCGGGGGGTCTGACCCAGTACTTC. This sequence encodes CATSRDRLAGGLTQYF.

This chain uses TRBV27 with TRBJ1-1; D is unclear. This CDR3 comprises 16 residues. V lost 2 bases to trimming and J lost 1 base, with 14 bases between them. The germline V gene encodes CDR1 MNHEY and CDR2 SMNVEV (reference sequence). The CDR3 reads CASSLLVTVKNTEAFF. CDR3 bases: TGTGCCAGCAGTTTACTGGTAACAGTTAAGAACACTGAAGCTTTCTTT.

This sequence joins TRBV6-1 and TRBJ2-7, with a tentative D call TRBD2 (6 bases). The V gene lost 0 bases and the J gene lost 3 bases, with 12 bases spanning the gap. The CDR3 contains 15 residues. The germline CDR1 and CDR2 sequences are MNHNS and SASEGT. CDR3 in DNA: TGTGCCAGCAGTGAAGCGCGCGGGGCGTACTACGAGCAGTACTTC. This sequence encodes CASSEARGAYYEQYF.

The chain joins TRBV5-5 to TRBJ1-1, with D possibly being TRBD1 (5 bases). V gave up 0 bases and J gave up 1 base, with 13 bases separating them. Germline CDR1 is SGHKS and CDR2 is YYEKEE (reference sequence). CDR3 length: 16 residues. The CDR3 DNA sequence: TGTGCCAGCAGCTTGGATTTTCCAGGGTGGAACACTGAAGCTTTCTTT. Translated: CASSLDFPGWNTEAFF.